This record looks at one TCR beta chain sequence and its context. Its antigen is unknown. Per germline, CDR1 KGHSH and CDR2 LQKENI. The length of the CDR3 is 13 residues. V lost 3 bases, J lost 5 bases, and 3 bases stayed unmatched. Healthy Caucasians were all of the donors. This entry is derived from a study of identical twins. The study's findings and limits: Models came in too low on out-of-frame TCR alpha sharing in monozygotic twins.

Unique molecular identifiers were in the cDNA, with template-switch universal primer binding. TCRdb re-analysed the 5' RACE reads in MiXCR, keeping a single row per CDR3 protein. The data show about 660,000 distinct CDR3 sequences, around 8.6% seen once. In addition, the sample was reused for a study of yellow fever vaccine responses in identical twins. That paper states: Twin vaccine T cell responses reportedly seemed partly convergent, partly personalized.

Sequences were obtained from PBMCs. The receptor was derived from a woman between 18 and 29 years old in good health. The rearrangement joins TRBV18 to TRBJ2-5; 7 nucleotides align to TRBD2. This CDR3 reads CASSPVLAETQYF. As DNA, the CDR3 is TGTGCCAGCTCACCCGTACTAGCGGAGACCCAGTACTTC.